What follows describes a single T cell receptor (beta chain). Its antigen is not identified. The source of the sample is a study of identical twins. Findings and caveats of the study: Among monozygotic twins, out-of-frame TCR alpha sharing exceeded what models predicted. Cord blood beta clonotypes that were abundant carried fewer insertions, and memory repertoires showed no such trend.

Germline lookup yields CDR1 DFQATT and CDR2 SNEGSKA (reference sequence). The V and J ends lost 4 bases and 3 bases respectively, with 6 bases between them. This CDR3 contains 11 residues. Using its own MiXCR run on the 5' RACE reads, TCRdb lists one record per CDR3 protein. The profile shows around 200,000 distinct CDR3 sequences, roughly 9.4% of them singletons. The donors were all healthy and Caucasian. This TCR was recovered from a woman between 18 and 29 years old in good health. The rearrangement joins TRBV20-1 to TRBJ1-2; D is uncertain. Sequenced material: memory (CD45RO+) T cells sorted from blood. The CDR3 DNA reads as TGCAGTGCTACCAGTCACTATGGCTACACCTTC. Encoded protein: CSATSHYGYTF.